This T cell receptor (beta chain) comes out of a study of T cell responses to AZD1222 COVID-19 vaccine. This clone showed up just a few times. Sequencing was performed with immunoSEQ multiplex PCR; in TCRdb, only in-frame clones are kept and a portion is missing. The profile shows about 150,000 clones, roughly 92% of them singletons. This clonotype was obtained from an adult in good health. The sample in question was peripheral blood, obtained on day 0 of AZD1222 vaccination.

The CDR3 region is CASSSRESTDTQYF. As DNA, the CDR3 is TGTGCCAGCAGCTCCCGGGAGAGCACAGATACGCAGTATTTT. The chain recombines TRBV5-4 with TRBJ2-3; tentatively, D is TRBD2 (6 bases). The CDR3 spans 14 residues. In germline, CDR1 is SGHNT, CDR2 YYREEE (reference sequence). V gave up 3 bases and J gave up 0 bases, with 8 bases separating them.